These 20 T cell receptor beta chains were sequenced from one sample in a study of blood T cell repertoires in COVID-19. Measured with immunoSEQ multiplex PCR; TCRdb has only the in-frame clones, and not every one. The table lists just under 150,000 clones, 70% to 90% of them singletons. Sequencing used peripheral blood. The receptors stem from a human donor with acute or convalescent COVID-19. The donor label of this sample is uncertain.

The chain employs TRBV6-2 or TRBV6-3 and TRBJ2-5; 7 bases are a match to TRBD2. With V trimmed by 5 bases and J by 2 bases, 8 bases remained unmatched. This CDR3 is built from 15 residues. Germline V gives CDR1 MNHEY, CDR2 SVGEGT. The CDR3 nucleotides are TGTGCCAGCAGTAAGCTAGCGGTTCCACAAGAGACCCAGTACTTC. Translated: CASSKLAVPQETQYF.

This rearrangement joins TRBV27 to TRBJ1-2; no clear D. The CDR3 sequence is 13 residues long. CDR1 MNHEY and CDR2 SMNVEV come from the germline V gene (reference sequence). Deletions cut 6 bases from V and 4 bases from J, with 12 bases between. CDR3 region: CASSLLGSYGYTF. CDR3 in DNA: TGTGCCAGCAGCCTCCTGGGCTCCTATGGCTACACCTTC.

The V and J genes are TRBV28 and TRBJ1-2; 7 bases are shared with TRBD1. V dropped 5 bases and J dropped 2; count of bases not matched to a gene: 2. Germline V gene sequence: CDR1 MDHEN, CDR2 SYDVKM. The CDR3 totals 13 residues. CDR3 DNA: TGTGCCAGCAGTCAACAGGGGAACTATGGCTACACCTTC. Residues: CASSQQGNYGYTF.

The chain has TRBV4-2 and TRBJ2-5; no reliable D call. Germline loops: CDR1 LGHNA, CDR2 YNFKEQ. The CDR3 spans 12 residues. The V and J ends lost 1 base and 5 bases respectively, with 5 bases between them. CDR3 sequence reads: CASSQGQETQYF. In DNA form, the CDR3 reads TGTGCCAGCAGCCAAGGTCAGGAGACCCAGTACTTC.

The chain uses TRBV4-3 and TRBJ1-1; D ambiguous. The germline V and J ends were trimmed by 0 bases and 4 bases, with 9 bases remaining between them. CDR3 length: 14 amino acids. Germline V CDR1 and CDR2: LGHNA, YSLEER. DNA for the CDR3: TGCGCCAGCAGCCAAGATCGGGGTGGCACTGAAGCTTTCTTT. It specifies CASSQDRGGTEAFF.

The V and J genes are TRBV2 and TRBJ1-2, with TRBD1 as a possible D gene (6 bases). The CDR3 contains 13 residues. Germline V gene lookup returns CDR1 SNHLY and CDR2 FYNNEI. V was trimmed by 1 base and J by 6 bases, leaving 9 bases between them. CDR3 region: CASSEGAGDGYTF. The DNA for the CDR3 is TGTGCCAGCAGTGAAGGGGCAGGGGATGGCTACACCTTC.

This chain joins TRBV7-2 and TRBJ1-2, with no clear D. Germline V gene data show CDR1 as SGHTA and CDR2 as FQGNSA. V lost 1 base, J lost 8 bases, and 17 bases lay in between. There are 15 residues in the CDR3. The DNA of the CDR3 is TGTGCCAGCAGCTTAGTGGGAGGAGGCGCGTCCGGCTACACCTTC. This encodes CASSLVGGGASGYTF.

This clone was seen a single time. V usage is TRBV24-1 and J usage is TRBJ2-2; 8 nucleotides align to TRBD1. V gave up 8 bases and J gave up 7 bases; unmatched junction bases: 8. The CDR3 runs to 14 residues. Germline-derived CDR1 and CDR2 are KGHDR and SFDVKD. CDR3 loop: CATKSQGAGGELFF. The CDR3 nucleotides are TGTGCCACCAAATCCCAGGGGGCTGGCGGGGAGCTGTTTTTT.

The chain uses TRBV5-1 and TRBJ2-1, with 7 bases matching TRBD1. The CDR3 runs 15 residues. Germline V gene data show CDR1 as SGHRS and CDR2 as YFSETQ. The ends lost 4 bases at V and 6 bases at J; junction bases unmatched: 10. This CDR3 is CASSPIGQVPNEQFF. Here the CDR3 DNA reads TGCGCCAGCAGCCCGATCGGACAGGTACCCAATGAGCAGTTCTTC.

The chain couples TRBV19 to TRBJ1-1; D possibly corresponds to TRBD1 (6 bases). Per germline, CDR1 LNHDA and CDR2 SQIVND (reference sequence). The CDR3 sequence is 14 residues long. Between the trimmed V and J ends, which lost 1 base and 4 bases, there was a span of 10 bases. The CDR3 region has the DNA TGTGCCAGTAGTATAGGGGGCAGGGGCACTGAAGCTTTCTTT. Translating it yields CASSIGGRGTEAFF.

The rearrangement joins TRBV7-2 to TRBJ2-5; 8 bases match TRBD1. The CDR3 sequence is 16 residues long. CDR1 is SGHTA, CDR2 FQGNSA, per germline. With V trimmed by 5 bases and J by 5 bases, 13 bases remained unmatched. CDR3 sequence (DNA): TGTGCCAGCAGCCCCCGGGGGCAGGGGGCTTGGGAGACCCAGTACTTC. This sequence encodes CASSPRGQGAWETQYF.

This chain connects TRBV3-1 (or the pseudogene TRBV3-2) to TRBJ2-3; maybe TRBD1 (7 bases). Germline CDR1 LGHDT, CDR2 YNNKEL (reference sequence). Between the trimmed V and J ends, which lost 1 base and 3 bases, there was a span of 14 bases. The CDR3 runs to 16 residues. The chain's CDR3 is CASSQGGRGRTDTQYF. In nucleotides, the CDR3 is TGTGCCAGCAGCCAAGGAGGCAGGGGGAGGACAGATACGCAGTATTTT.

The rearrangement uses TRBV19 and TRBJ1-1, with 8 bases fitting TRBD1. V lost 5 bases and J lost 0; bases outside the gene matches: 11. The CDR3 loop spans 17 amino acids. The germline CDR1 and CDR2 sequences are LNHDA and SQIVND (reference sequence). This chain's CDR3 is CASSRRDRFPMNTEAFF. CDR3 DNA sequence: TGTGCCAGTAGTCGCCGGGACAGGTTCCCAATGAACACTGAAGCTTTCTTT.

The chain has TRBV3-1 (or the pseudogene TRBV3-2) and TRBJ1-5; 7 nucleotides match TRBD1. The CDR3 contains 12 residues. CDR1 LGHDT and CDR2 YNNKEL come from the germline V gene (reference sequence). Trimming at V came to 1 base and at J to 11 bases, leaving 2 bases not matched to a gene. CDR3: CASSQATGTQHF. The CDR3 region has the DNA TGTGCCAGCAGCCAAGCGACAGGGACCCAGCATTTT.

The CDR3 DNA sequence: TGTGCCAGCATCGACAGTTTCGCGAACACCGGGGAGCTGTTTTTT. Its protein is CASIDSFANTGELFF. This chain joins TRBV6-5 and TRBJ2-2, with a tentative D call TRBD1 (5 bases). This CDR3 is 15 amino acids long. CDR1 MNHEY and CDR2 SVGAGI come from the germline V gene. Trimming removed 7 bases from V and 0 bases from J, with 12 bases in between.

The rearrangement uses TRBV25-1 and TRBJ2-1; 10 nucleotides line up with TRBD1. The CDR3 consists of 15 residues. CDR1 and CDR2 (germline): MGHDK, SYGVNS. V trimming: 2 bases; J trimming: 9 bases; junction bases outside the gene matches: 7. CDR3 amino acids: CASSEPRQGAREQFF. The CDR3, as DNA: TGTGCCAGCAGTGAACCGAGACAGGGGGCGCGTGAGCAGTTCTTC.

V is TRBV6-6 and J is TRBJ1-2; D is undetermined. Germline CDR1 is MNHNY and CDR2 is SVGAGI (reference sequence). The V and J ends lost 6 bases and 6 bases respectively, with 14 bases between them. The CDR3 runs to 13 residues. CDR3 DNA: TGTGCCAGCAGCCAGGAAGCCCACAATGGCTACACCTTC. Its protein is CASSQEAHNGYTF.

This clone was detected only once. The V gene is TRBV5-1, the J gene TRBJ2-7; tentative D call: TRBD1 (5 bases). The CDR3 has 14 amino acids. The germline gives CDR1 SGHRS, CDR2 YFSETQ. The ends were cut back, 0 bases at V and 0 bases at J, with 7 bases in the middle. DNA for the CDR3: TGCGCCAGCAGCTTGGTCGACAGCTCCTACGAGCAGTACTTC. Its protein is CASSLVDSSYEQYF.

The chain employs TRBV5-1 and TRBJ2-5; 9 nucleotides agree with TRBD2. This CDR3 contains 15 residues. J lost 5 bases, V lost 1 base, and 6 bases had no gene match. Germline-derived CDR1 and CDR2 are SGHRS and YFSETQ. The chain's CDR3 is CASSLQGLAGETQYF. CDR3 DNA sequence: TGCGCCAGCAGCTTGCAGGGACTAGCTGGGGAGACCCAGTACTTC.

This clone was detected only once. The J gene is TRBJ2-3, the V gene TRBV12-5; D is perhaps TRBD1 (6 bases). V was shortened by 5 bases and J by 0 bases, with 12 bases between the two germline ends. CDR1 and CDR2 (germline): LGHNT, FRNRAP. The CDR3 extends over 15 amino acids. CDR3 bases: TGTGCTAGTGGTGCAGCAGGGGTGAGCACAGATACGCAGTATTTT. Protein product: CASGAAGVSTDTQYF.